One and the same sample provided the 17 T cell receptor beta chains below, sequenced in a study of T cells generated in artificial thymic organoids (dated by TCRdb to about 2017). To build the artificial thymic organoids, human HSPCs were aggregated with MS5 murine stromal cells that had been transduced with human DLL1, and the aggregates were cultured at an air-liquid interface. FACS-purified CD34+CD3- hematopoietic stem and progenitor cells depleted of residual T cells were used to seed the organoids. These receptors have no known antigen. The protocol used for the library was 5' RACE. The sequencing machine was an Illumina MiSeq. TCRalpha and TCRbeta libraries were amplified in separate semi-nested PCR reactions using Advantage 2 and reverse primers located in the TRAC or TRBC constant regions. The public reads were run again by TCRdb, first through fastp at Q25 and then through MiXCR, and only productive beta chains were kept. Duplicate CDR3 protein sequences are folded into a single record with the most common DNA and genes. This sample comprises roughly 5,100 distinct CDR3 sequences, around 25% of them detected only once. In total, the top ten clones hold roughly 3.2% of the sample.

Source material: naive CD8+ T cells grown in artificial thymic organoids from cord blood stem and progenitor cells. Read against the paper, the sample's cell subset or site label means: CD3+TCRalphabeta+CD8SP T cells; for blood, CD45RO-CCR7+ naive CD8+ T cells. The receptors here all came from a human donor who gave cord blood stem cells for thymic organoid culture, a cardiac surgery patient who gave postnatal thymus, or a blood donor (not recorded which).

As for this clonotype: This may be a read error, as it is one base from a much larger clone. The V and J genes are TRBV12-3 or TRBV12-4 and TRBJ2-7; no definite D call. CDR3 length equals 16 residues. The V gene lost 6 bases and the J gene lost 2 bases, with 20 bases spanning the gap. CDR3 amino acids: CASSQEGGRRPYEQYF. DNA for the CDR3: TGTGCCAGCAGCCAAGAAGGCGGCCGTAGGCCCTACGAGCAGTACTTC.

Judged by abundance, this clonotype is medium-sized. The V gene is TRBV30, the J gene TRBJ2-7; 7 bases are shared with TRBD1. Trimming took 1 base from V and 3 from J; bases not matched to a gene: 9. Germline V gene data show CDR1 as GTSNPN and CDR2 as SVGIG (reference sequence). The CDR3 consists of 15 residues. The CDR3 loop reads CAWSAPGTEGYEQYF. CDR3 DNA sequence: TGTGCCTGGAGTGCCCCCGGGACAGAGGGCTACGAGCAGTACTTC.

By sample fraction, this clonotype is medium-sized (0.01 to 0.1%). CDR3 bases: TGTGCCAGCAGCCACGTCACCGGGGAGCTGTTTTTT. Its translation is CASSHVTGELFF. The genes are TRBV6-2 or TRBV6-3 and TRBJ2-2; D ambiguous. Trimming pared 6 bases from V and 4 bases from J, leaving 6 bases between. This CDR3 is 12 amino acids long. Germline V gene sequence: CDR1 MNHEY, CDR2 SVGEGT.

CDR3 nucleotide sequence: TGTGCCAGCAGTTTAGGAGATACGCAGTATTTT. It translates to CASSLGDTQYF. V is TRBV12-3 or TRBV12-4 and J is TRBJ2-3; unclear D gene. V lost 1 base and J lost 5, with 1 base in between. The CDR3 runs to 11 residues.

This clonotype was detected only a few times. A single base separates this from a much larger clone, so it may be a read error. V is TRBV4-1 and J is TRBJ2-6; TRBD2 is a possible D gene (5 bases). Germline V gene lookup returns CDR1 MGHRA and CDR2 YSYEKL. CDR3 length: 17 residues. CDR3 loop: CASSQDRSLSGVNVLTF. Here the CDR3 DNA reads TGCGCCAGCAGCCAAGACCGAAGTCTCTCCGGGGTCAACGTCCTGACTTTC.

To note about this clonotype: The junction shows a germline mismatch at one end, possibly a read error. The J gene is TRBJ2-1, the V gene TRBV18; 10 bases line up with TRBD2. Germline V gene sequence: CDR1 KGHSH, CDR2 LQKENI. The CDR3 extends over 17 amino acids. CDR3 sequence reads: CARSTTSGSCSYNEQFF. In DNA form, the CDR3 reads TGTGCCCGCTCAACGACTAGCGGGTCCTGCTCCTACAATGAGCAGTTCTTC.

By share, this clonotype ranks as medium-sized. This chain links TRBV18 with TRBJ1-3; D is unresolved. The CDR3 sequence is 17 residues long. Per germline, CDR1 KGHSH and CDR2 LQKENI. Deletions cut 3 bases from V and 0 bases from J, with 15 bases between. CDR3 bases: TGTGCCAGCTCACCTTTGACCGCCGCGGCCTCTGGAAACACCATATATTTT. It is translated as CASSPLTAAASGNTIYF.

This clonotype was counted between two and nine times. This rearrangement joins TRBV9 to TRBJ1-1; D is possibly TRBD1 (5 bases). The V and J ends lost 0 bases and 1 base respectively, with 13 bases between them. The CDR3 contains 16 residues. In germline, CDR1 is SGDLS, CDR2 YYNGEE. CDR3 DNA: TGTGCCAGCAGCGTAGAGTGGAGGGGAAGGAACACTGAAGCTTTCTTT. This sequence encodes CASSVEWRGRNTEAFF.

The sample holds a few counts of this clonotype. The CDR3 nucleotides are TGTGCCAGCAGCTCCCCGGGCAGGGGATACGAGCAGTACTTC. This encodes CASSSPGRGYEQYF. The V gene is TRBV5-6, the J gene TRBJ2-7; D is possibly TRBD1 (6 bases). The length of the CDR3 is 14 residues. The V and J ends lost 3 bases and 4 bases respectively, with 14 bases between them. The germline V gene has CDR1 SGHDT and CDR2 YYEEEE.

The sample holds a few counts of this clonotype. This rearrangement joins TRBV29-1 to TRBJ1-1; tentative D call: TRBD1 (6 bases). The germline V gene encodes CDR1 SQVTM and CDR2 ANQGSEA. The CDR3 sequence is 13 residues long. V was cut by 5 bases and J by 3 bases, with 13 bases left in between. CDR3 residues: CSVFRGEDTEAFF. CDR3 bases: TGCAGCGTTTTCAGGGGAGAGGACACTGAAGCTTTCTTT. The variable domain in full, completed from reference TRBV29-1 and TRBJ1-1, reads SAVISQKPSRDICQRGTSLTIQCQVDSQVTMMFWYRQQPGQSLTLIATANQGSEATYESGFVIDKFPISRPNLTFSTLTVSNMSPEDSSIYLCSVFRGEDTEAFFGQGTRLTVV.

In its sample, this clonotype is medium-sized (0.01 to 0.1%). The rearrangement uses TRBV4-3 and TRBJ2-7; perhaps D is TRBD1 or TRBD2 (5 bases each). CDR1 is LGHNA, CDR2 YSLEER, per germline. V shed 4 bases and J shed 0 bases, with 7 bases lying between them. This CDR3 contains 13 residues. The DNA for the CDR3 is TGCGCCAGCAGCCGGGACGTCTCCTACGAGCAGTACTTC. Protein: CASSRDVSYEQYF.

This clonotype came up a few times. This sequence joins TRBV18 and TRBJ2-1; 11 bases map to TRBD2. This CDR3 contains 20 residues. J was trimmed by 8 bases and V by 6 bases; bases with no gene match: 24. Germline CDR1 reads KGHSH; CDR2 reads LQKENI. The CDR3 reads CASSPTVSCPGTSGWDEQFF. The CDR3 coding sequence is TGTGCCAGCTCCCCGACGGTGAGCTGCCCCGGGACTAGCGGTTGGGATGAGCAGTTCTTC.

This clonotype is classed as medium-sized. The chain combines TRBV27 with TRBJ2-1; D remains ambiguous. Per the germline V gene, CDR1 is MNHEY and CDR2 is SMNVEV (reference sequence). The CDR3 is 14 residues long. V gave up 4 bases and J gave up 6 bases, with 13 bases separating them. The CDR3 DNA reads as TGTGCCAGCAGTTGGATGCGGCTCCCCAATGAGCAGTTCTTC. Protein: CASSWMRLPNEQFF.

Sample share makes this clonotype medium-sized. CDR3 residues: CASSLEGRNSPLHF. CDR3 DNA: TGTGCCAGCAGCTTAGAAGGGCGAAATTCACCCCTCCACTTT. The chain carries TRBV7-4 and TRBJ1-6; D is unresolved. The CDR3 length is 14 residues. V lost 1 base and J 7 bases, leaving 8 bases between the germline ends. CDR1 is SGHVT and CDR2 is SQSDAQ in the germline V gene.

This clonotype was picked up a small number of times. This could be a read error, since a much larger clone is one nucleotide away. V gene TRBV7-2 combines with J gene TRBJ2-7; D may be TRBD1 or TRBD2 (7 bases each). This CDR3 is built from 13 residues. Looked up from germline, CDR1 is SGHTA and CDR2 is FQGNSA. CDR3 DNA: TGTGCCCGCAGCGGGACAGCCCGCTACGAGCAGTACTTC. This translates into CARSGTARYEQYF.

On this clonotype: With a much larger clone just one base away, this may be a read error. The chain carries TRBV12-3 or TRBV12-4 and TRBJ2-3, with D maybe TRBD1 (6 bases). V was trimmed by 6 bases and J by 1 base, leaving 11 bases between them. The CDR3 extends over 14 amino acids. The CDR3 region has the DNA TGTGCCAGCAGATCCCGACAGGGCACAGATACGCAGTATTTT. Translation: CASRSRQGTDTQYF.

Notes on this clonotype: Mismatch with germline at one junction end may stem from a read error. The CDR3 loop is CASSLIGHSSTDTQYF. CDR3 nucleotide sequence: TGTGCCAGTAGTTTAATAGGGCACTCTAGCACAGATACGCAGTATTTT. The chain uses TRBV12-3 or TRBV12-4 and TRBJ2-3; no firm D call. The CDR3 is made up of 16 amino acids.